The rows below give T cell receptor beta chains drawn from one sample of a study of human T cells and chemical hapten exposure. Via MiXCR, TCRdb re-called the RACE reads, giving one row per CDR3 protein. The sample gives tens of thousands of distinct CDR3 sequences, 7.5% to 10% of which show up once; about 14% is in the top ten. The starting material was whole blood, obtained in connection with sensitization to the hapten diphenylcyclopropenone (DPC). The receptors derive from a woman aged 40-49 years with alopecia areata. Some clones in this sample may be carry-over from other donors' samples. The CDR3 runs from the conserved cysteine through the conserved F or W. D genes are given only for firm matches. Expanded clones get a size class; other rows say once, few or many, or leave the size out.

v_call: TRBV5-8; d_call: .; j_call: TRBJ2-3; clone_size: few; cdr3_nt: TGTGCCAGCAGCAGGGACAGCACAGATACGCAGTATTTT; cdr3_aa: CASSRDSTDTQYF
v_call: TRBV12-3/TRBV12-4; d_call: TRBD1; j_call: TRBJ2-1; clone_size: many; cdr3_nt: TGTGCCAGCAGCCAAATTCGACAGGGTCAAGAGCAGTTCTTC; cdr3_aa: CASSQIRQGQEQFF
v_call: TRBV12-3/TRBV12-4; d_call: .; j_call: TRBJ1-2; clone_size: .; cdr3_nt: TGTGCCAGCAGCCAGAGCGCACGGTATGGCTACACCTTC; cdr3_aa: CASSQSARYGYTF
v_call: TRBV5-4; d_call: TRBD2; j_call: TRBJ2-4; clone_size: few; cdr3_nt: TGTGCCAGCAGCCACGGGGGGGCCGAGGGTGCCATTCAGTACTTC; cdr3_aa: CASSHGGAEGAIQYF
v_call: TRBV12-3/TRBV12-4; d_call: .; j_call: TRBJ2-1; clone_size: .; cdr3_nt: TGTGCCAGCCAAGGGGTCGAATACAATGAGCAGTTCTTC; cdr3_aa: CASQGVEYNEQFF
v_call: TRBV11-2; d_call: .; j_call: TRBJ1-5; clone_size: .; cdr3_nt: TGTGCCAGCAGCTTGGACCGCGGTCAGCCCCAGCATTTT; cdr3_aa: CASSLDRGQPQHF
v_call: TRBV7-2; d_call: TRBD2; j_call: TRBJ2-5; clone_size: few; cdr3_nt: TGTGCCAGCAGCTCCGGACTAGCGGGGGGGTCGACCCAGTACTTC; cdr3_aa: CASSSGLAGGSTQYF
v_call: TRBV30; d_call: TRBD2; j_call: TRBJ2-4; clone_size: many; cdr3_nt: TGTGCCTGGAGTGGACTAGCGGGGGTTTTGAACATTCAGTACTTC; cdr3_aa: CAWSGLAGVLNIQYF
v_call: TRBV4-2; d_call: .; j_call: TRBJ1-2; clone_size: .; cdr3_nt: TGTGCCAGCAGCCAAGGGGGCCCCCTTGCGCTGGAAGGCTACACCTTC; cdr3_aa: CASSQGGPLALEGYTF
v_call: TRBV28; d_call: .; j_call: TRBJ2-2; clone_size: .; cdr3_nt: TGTGCCAGCACCCAGGGGGGGGCGAACACCGGGGAGCTGTTTTTT; cdr3_aa: CASTQGGANTGELFF
v_call: TRBV27; d_call: .; j_call: TRBJ2-3; clone_size: .; cdr3_nt: TGTGCCAGCAGTTTTTCGGTAGCGGGCACAGATACGCAGTATTTT; cdr3_aa: CASSFSVAGTDTQYF
v_call: TRBV20-1; d_call: TRBD1; j_call: TRBJ1-1; clone_size: .; cdr3_nt: TGCAGTGCTAGAAAGGCGGGACAGGGGCCTGAAGCTTTCTTT; cdr3_aa: CSARKAGQGPEAFF
v_call: TRBV30; d_call: TRBD1; j_call: TRBJ1-6; clone_size: many; cdr3_nt: TGTGCCTGGAGTGAGGACAGGGAATTTTCTCCCCTCCACTTT; cdr3_aa: CAWSEDREFSPLHF
v_call: TRBV6-5; d_call: .; j_call: TRBJ2-3; clone_size: few; cdr3_nt: TGTGCCAGCAGTGCCGCCCCGGGACGGGTCACAGATACGCAGTATTTT; cdr3_aa: CASSAAPGRVTDTQYF
v_call: TRBV6-2/TRBV6-3; d_call: .; j_call: TRBJ1-6; clone_size: many; cdr3_nt: TGTGCCAGCAGTGGTCCAGGGGACAATTCACCCCTCCACTTT; cdr3_aa: CASSGPGDNSPLHF
v_call: TRBV20-1; d_call: TRBD2; j_call: TRBJ2-7; clone_size: many; cdr3_nt: TGCAGTGCTCCCCCTCTAGCGGGGAAGGGGGAGCAGTACTTC; cdr3_aa: CSAPPLAGKGEQYF
v_call: TRBV5-4; d_call: TRBD1; j_call: TRBJ2-3; clone_size: .; cdr3_nt: TGTGCCAGCAGGGGGGGACAGGCGGCTGTAGATACGCAGTATTTT; cdr3_aa: CASRGGQAAVDTQYF
v_call: TRBV12-3/TRBV12-4; d_call: .; j_call: TRBJ1-5; clone_size: few; cdr3_nt: TGTGCCAGCAGTTTGGACGGAGATAGCAATCAGCCCCAGCATTTT; cdr3_aa: CASSLDGDSNQPQHF
v_call: TRBV6-5; d_call: .; j_call: TRBJ1-1; clone_size: many; cdr3_nt: TGTGCCAGCAGTTACTCTAGGACAGCCCCCACTGAAGCTTTCTTT; cdr3_aa: CASSYSRTAPTEAFF
v_call: TRBV7-3; d_call: .; j_call: TRBJ2-3; clone_size: many; cdr3_nt: TGTGCCAGCAGCCCACAGATGGCAGATACGCAGTATTTT; cdr3_aa: CASSPQMADTQYF
v_call: TRBV5-1; d_call: TRBD1; j_call: TRBJ2-1; clone_size: many; cdr3_nt: TGCGCCAGCAGCTTGGCTGTGGGCAGGGGGAATGAGCAGTTCTTC; cdr3_aa: CASSLAVGRGNEQFF
v_call: TRBV7-8; d_call: TRBD2; j_call: TRBJ2-1; clone_size: many; cdr3_nt: TGTGCCAGCATACCGGTGCGGGGGGGAAGGGCTGAGCAGTTCTTC; cdr3_aa: CASIPVRGGRAEQFF
v_call: TRBV4-1; d_call: .; j_call: TRBJ2-1; clone_size: .; cdr3_nt: TGCGCCAGCAGCCAAGCGGTCCCGGGGGTTCAGTTCTTC; cdr3_aa: CASSQAVPGVQFF
v_call: TRBV3-2; d_call: .; j_call: TRBJ1-1; clone_size: few; cdr3_nt: TGTGCCAGCAGCCAAGTTAAGGGACAGTGCACTGAAGCTTTCTTT; cdr3_aa: CASSQVKGQCTEAFF
v_call: TRBV18; d_call: .; j_call: TRBJ1-3; clone_size: many; cdr3_nt: TGTGCCAGCTCACCGATGGGGTTAAGATCTGGAAACACCATATATTTT; cdr3_aa: CASSPMGLRSGNTIYF